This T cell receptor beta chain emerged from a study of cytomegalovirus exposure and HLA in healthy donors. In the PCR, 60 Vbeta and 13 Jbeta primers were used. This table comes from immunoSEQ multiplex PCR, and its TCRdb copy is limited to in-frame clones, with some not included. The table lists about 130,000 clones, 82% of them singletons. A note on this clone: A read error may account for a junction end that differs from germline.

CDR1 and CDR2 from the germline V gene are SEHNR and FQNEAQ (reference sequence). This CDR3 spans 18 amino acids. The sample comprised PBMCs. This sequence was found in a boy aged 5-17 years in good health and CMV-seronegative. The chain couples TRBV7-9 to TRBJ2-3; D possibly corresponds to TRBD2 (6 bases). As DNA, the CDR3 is TGTGCCAGCAGTTTAGCTCTTAGCGGCACCGCAGGTCCAGATACGCAGTATTTT. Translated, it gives CASSLALSGTAGPDTQYF. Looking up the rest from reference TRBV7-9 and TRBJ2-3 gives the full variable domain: DTGVSQNPRHKITKRGQNVTFRCDPISEHNRLYWYRQTLGQGPEFLTYFQNEAQLEKSRLLSDRFSAERPKGSFSTLEIQRTEQGDSAMYLCASSLALSGTAGPDTQYFGPGTRLTVL.